This T cell receptor (beta chain) was recorded in a study of blood T cell repertoires in COVID-19. In the study overall: The study drew acute and convalescent COVID-19 samples from the United States, Italy and Spain. T cells, B-cell-depleted T cells, or PBMCs provided the cDNA or gDNA that served as material.

CDR3 length: 16 amino acids. With 6 bases removed from V and 2 bases from J, the gap between germline ends came to 18 bases. CDR1 and CDR2 (germline): ENHRY, SYGVKD. Methods used by the authors: How many nucleated cells were present was estimated from reference gene primer amplification. Sequenced by immunoSEQ multiplex PCR; TCRdb stores in-frame clones only, minus some. V and J calls and clone size come straight from that table; D and trimming were deduced from the DNA. The sample lists about 260,000 clones; about nine tenths were seen once. The sequencing input was peripheral blood. The genes are TRBV10-3 and TRBJ2-3, with D hard to call. The TCR was taken from a man in his fifties or sixties who had recovered from COVID-19. In DNA, the CDR3 is TGTGCCATCAGCACCGGTCCTAAAGTATACACAGATACGCAGTATTTT. Its translation: CAISTGPKVYTDTQYF.